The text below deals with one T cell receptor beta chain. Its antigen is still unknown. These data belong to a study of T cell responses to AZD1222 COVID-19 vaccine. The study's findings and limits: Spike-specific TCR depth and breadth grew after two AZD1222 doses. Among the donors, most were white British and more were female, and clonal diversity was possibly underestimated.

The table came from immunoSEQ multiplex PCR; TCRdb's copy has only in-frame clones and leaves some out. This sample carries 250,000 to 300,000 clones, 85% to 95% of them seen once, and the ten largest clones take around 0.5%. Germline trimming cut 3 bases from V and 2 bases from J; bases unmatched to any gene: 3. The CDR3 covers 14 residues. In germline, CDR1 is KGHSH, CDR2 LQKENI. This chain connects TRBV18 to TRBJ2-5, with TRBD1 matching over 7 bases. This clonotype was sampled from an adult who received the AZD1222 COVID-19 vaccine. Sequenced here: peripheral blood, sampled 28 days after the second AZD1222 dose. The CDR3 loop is CASSPGTAQETQYF. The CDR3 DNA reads TGTGCCAGCTCACCCGGGACAGCACAAGAGACCCAGTACTTC.